One and the same sample provided the 21 T cell receptor beta chains below, sequenced in a study of Ad26.COV2.S vaccination and SARS-CoV-2 variants. Libraries were prepared by immunoSEQ multiplex PCR; TCRdb keeps only in-frame clonotypes and omits some of them. The data show approximately 350,000 clones, roughly 80% seen once. The treatment: 15 to 20 received Ad26.COV2.S at low or high dose, single or two shots; roughly five received placebo; per-sample allocation not given. Sampling was done on day 63 after the first vaccine or placebo injection. The material was peripheral blood, obtained in a trial of Ad26.COV2.S vaccine versus placebo. All receptors come from a person between 18 and 60 years old who received the Ad26.COV2.S COVID-19 vaccine or a placebo.

This clone showed up just once. The chain couples TRBV3-1 (or the pseudogene TRBV3-2) to TRBJ2-2; unclear D gene. Germline V gene lookup returns CDR1 LGHDT and CDR2 YNNKEL (reference sequence). V dropped 1 base and J dropped 4 bases, with 4 bases sitting between them. The CDR3 length is 13 residues. The CDR3: CASSQGSTGELFF. CDR3 DNA: TGTGCCAGCAGCCAAGGTAGCACCGGGGAGCTGTTTTTT.

This clone was recorded once. V gene TRBV7-9 combines with J gene TRBJ1-1; 7 positions match TRBD1. CDR1 is SEHNR, CDR2 FQNEAQ, per germline (reference sequence). V was pared by 5 bases and J by 6 bases, with 3 bases of the junction left unmatched. CDR3 size: 12 residues. CDR3: CASSHDRAEAFF. The DNA for the CDR3 is TGTGCCAGCAGCCACGACAGGGCTGAAGCTTTCTTT.

The chain recombines TRBV19 with TRBJ1-1; D is uncertain. The CDR3 has 13 residues. V lost 0 bases and J lost 10, with 12 bases in between. Germline lookup yields CDR1 LNHDA and CDR2 SQIVND (reference sequence). The CDR3: CASSIEGWIGAFF. CDR3 sequence (DNA): TGTGCCAGTAGTATAGAGGGTTGGATTGGAGCTTTCTTT. Using reference TRBV19 and TRBJ1-1 for the parts outside the CDR3, the full variable domain is DGGITQSPKYLFRKEGQNVTLSCEQNLNHDAMYWYRQDPGQGLRLIYYSQIVNDFQKGDIAEGYSVSREKKESFPLTVTSAQKNPTAFYLCASSIEGWIGAFFGQGTRLTVV.

J is TRBJ1-1 and V is TRBV7-3; D is uncertain. Trimming stripped 2 bases from V and 3 bases from J, with 13 bases between. CDR1 is SGHTA, CDR2 FQGTGA, per germline. This CDR3 is built from 15 residues. CDR3 residues: CASSLSPGRDTEAFF. CDR3 DNA sequence: TGTGCCAGCAGCTTATCACCCGGGAGGGACACTGAAGCTTTCTTT.

The V call is TRBV3-1 (or the pseudogene TRBV3-2), the J call TRBJ2-7; D may correspond to TRBD1 or TRBD2 (5 bases each). V gave up 7 bases and J gave up 5 bases, with 15 bases separating them. The CDR3 spans 13 residues. The germline CDR1 and CDR2 sequences are LGHDT and YNNKEL (reference sequence). The CDR3 DNA sequence: TGTGCCAGCACCCTCCGGGGCTTGGACGAGCAGTACTTC. Protein product: CASTLRGLDEQYF.

CDR3: CASRGTGDTF. The DNA of the CDR3 is TGTGCCAGCAGGGGGACAGGGGACACCTTC. The rearrangement joins TRBV2 to TRBJ1-2; 10 positions match TRBD1. V shed 6 bases, J shed 12 bases, and the junction held 1 base outside the gene matches. The CDR3 contains 10 residues. The germline V gene encodes CDR1 SNHLY and CDR2 FYNNEI.

There are a few counts of this clone. The chain has TRBV25-1 and TRBJ2-2; unclear D gene. V lost 4 bases to trimming and J lost 2 bases, with 8 bases between them. Germline CDR1 reads MGHDK; CDR2 reads SYGVNS. This CDR3 is built from 14 residues. CDR3 DNA sequence: TGTGCCAGCAGTGCGGGCGAAAACACCGGGGAGCTGTTTTTT. Translation: CASSAGENTGELFF.

The J gene is TRBJ1-5, the V gene TRBV4-1, with 12 bases identical to TRBD1. There are 18 residues in the CDR3. J gave up 6 bases and V 0 bases, and 9 bases lay outside the gene matches. Germline V gene lookup returns CDR1 MGHRA and CDR2 YSYEKL. The CDR3 spells CASSQEGSGTGGVQPQHF. The CDR3 DNA follows: TGCGCCAGCAGCCAAGAGGGATCCGGGACAGGGGGCGTTCAGCCCCAGCATTTT.

The gene calls are TRBV11-2 and TRBJ1-5, with D unclear. This CDR3 has 12 residues. Germline V gives CDR1 SGHAT, CDR2 FQNNGV. With 4 bases removed from V and 5 bases from J, the gap between germline ends came to 6 bases. CDR3 sequence reads: CASSSHDQPQHF. CDR3 sequence (DNA): TGTGCCAGCAGCTCACACGATCAGCCCCAGCATTTT.

In nucleotides, the CDR3 is TGTGCCAGCCGACAGGGGGCTACCCCCGGGGAGCTGTTTTTT. Translation: CASRQGATPGELFF. The chain recombines TRBV2 with TRBJ2-2, with 10 bases aligning to TRBD1. J gave up 6 bases and V 8 bases, and 6 bases lay outside the gene matches. The CDR3 spans 14 residues. Germline V gives CDR1 SNHLY, CDR2 FYNNEI.

This clone has just one count. The chain is built from TRBV5-1 and TRBJ1-1; D is unresolved. The CDR3 has 14 residues. Germline CDR1 SGHRS, CDR2 YFSETQ. Trimming took 0 bases from V and 4 from J, leaving 10 bases between them. CDR3 DNA: TGCGCCAGCAGCTTGGATACGGGTGGCACTGAAGCTTTCTTT. Translating gives CASSLDTGGTEAFF.

V and J are TRBV6-1 and TRBJ1-6; unclear D gene. Trimming cost V 1 base and J 7 bases, with 14 bases left between them. The CDR3 sequence is 16 residues long. Germline CDR1 is MNHNS and CDR2 is SASEGT. CDR3 in DNA: TGTGCCAGCAGTGAAGAGGTTTGGCCGCTAAATTCACCCCTCCACTTT. It yields the protein CASSEEVWPLNSPLHF.

This chain links TRBV18 with TRBJ2-7; tentative D call: TRBD1 (5 bases). The CDR3 extends over 15 amino acids. V was clipped by 5 bases and J by 2 bases, with 16 bases between them. Germline CDR1 reads KGHSH; CDR2 reads LQKENI. This CDR3 reads CASSFRGQRTYEQYF. CDR3 DNA sequence: TGTGCCAGCTCATTCCGCGGACAACGGACCTACGAGCAGTACTTC.

Details on this clone: At one end the junction does not follow the germline gene, possibly because of a read error. The CDR3: CASQPYYGYTF. CDR3 nucleotides: TGTGCCAGCCAACCCTACTACGGCTACACCTTC. The chain combines TRBV7-2 with TRBJ1-2; D is uncertain. This CDR3 is 11 amino acids long. Germline CDR1 is SGHTA and CDR2 is FQGNSA.

This chain connects TRBV2 to TRBJ1-5; TRBD1 is a possible D gene (6 bases). The CDR3 has 15 amino acids. V was shortened by 6 bases and J by 3 bases, with 15 bases between the two germline ends. Germline V gives CDR1 SNHLY, CDR2 FYNNEI. CDR3 in amino acids: CASRWGALTNQPQHF. In DNA, the CDR3 is TGTGCCAGCAGGTGGGGGGCGCTTACCAATCAGCCCCAGCATTTT.

V gene TRBV12-5 combines with J gene TRBJ1-5, with D hard to call. CDR3 length equals 13 residues. V was trimmed by 1 base and J by 6 bases, leaving 7 bases between them. CDR1 is LGHNT, CDR2 FRNRAP, per germline. The CDR3 DNA follows: TGTGCTAGTGGTTTGGAATCCGGTCAGCCCCAGCATTTT. It translates to CASGLESGQPQHF.

J is TRBJ1-4 and V is TRBV18, with D possibly TRBD1 on 5 matching bases. The length of the CDR3 is 16 residues. Germline loops: CDR1 KGHSH, CDR2 LQKENI. Trimming left V 3 bases short and J 5 bases short, with 16 bases between. The CDR3 reads CASSPGRGSNNEKLFF. CDR3 DNA sequence: TGTGCCAGCTCACCGGGGCGGGGTTCAAACAATGAAAAACTGTTTTTT. Drawing the rest from reference TRBV18 and TRBJ1-4, the complete variable domain is NAGVMQNPRHLVRRRGQEARLRCSPMKGHSHVYWYRQLPEEGLKFMVYLQKENIIDESGMPKERFSAEFPKEGPSILRIQQVVRGDSAAYFCASSPGRGSNNEKLFFGSGTQLSVL.

The V and J genes are TRBV2 and TRBJ2-7; D is uncertain. The CDR3 is 12 amino acids. V lost 4 bases to trimming and J lost 2 bases, with 6 bases between them. Germline CDR1 SNHLY, CDR2 FYNNEI. This chain's CDR3 is CASSALTYEQYF. CDR3 DNA sequence: TGTGCCAGCAGTGCCCTAACCTACGAGCAGTACTTC. The full variable domain, completed using reference TRBV2 and TRBJ2-7, is EPEVTQTPSHQVTQMGQEVILRCVPISNHLYFYWYRQILGQKVEFLVSFYNNEISEKSEIFDDQFSVERPDGSNFTLKIRSTKLEDSAMYFCASSALTYEQYFGPGTRLTVT.

The CDR3 sequence: CASSLWGRFDYGYTF. DNA for the CDR3: TGCGCCAGCAGCTTGTGGGGCAGGTTCGACTATGGCTACACCTTC. The V gene is TRBV5-1, the J gene TRBJ1-2, with a tentative D call TRBD1 (5 bases). The V gene lost 1 base and the J gene lost 3 bases, with 13 bases spanning the gap. Looked up from germline, CDR1 is SGHRS and CDR2 is YFSETQ. The CDR3 has 15 amino acids.

This clone was seen just once. The CDR3 here is CASTGQGDYNEQFF. In nucleotides, the CDR3 is TGCGCCAGCACCGGACAGGGGGATTACAATGAGCAGTTCTTC. The genes are TRBV5-1 and TRBJ2-1, with 10 bases identical to TRBD1. The J segment lost 4 bases and the V segment lost 6 bases, leaving 4 bases of the junction unmatched. The CDR3 contains 14 residues. Germline CDR1 and CDR2: SGHRS and YFSETQ.

The CDR3 spells CASSNYREEGYTF. CDR3 nucleotide sequence: TGTGCCAGCAGCAACTACAGGGAGGAGGGCTACACCTTC. The chain combines TRBV21-1 with TRBJ1-2. TRBV21-1 is listed as a pseudogene. This CDR3 spans 13 amino acids.